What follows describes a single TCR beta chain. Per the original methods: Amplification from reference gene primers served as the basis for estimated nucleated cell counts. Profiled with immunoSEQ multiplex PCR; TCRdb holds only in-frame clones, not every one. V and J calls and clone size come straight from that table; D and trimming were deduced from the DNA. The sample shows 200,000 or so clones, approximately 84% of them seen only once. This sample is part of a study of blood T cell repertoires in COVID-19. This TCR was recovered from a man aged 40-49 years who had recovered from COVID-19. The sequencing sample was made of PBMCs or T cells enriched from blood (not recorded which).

The CDR3, as DNA: TGTGCCAGCAGGGACAGTTTGGGTTACCAAGAGACCCAGTACTTC. Amino acid sequence: CASRDSLGYQETQYF. V usage is TRBV6-5 and J usage is TRBJ2-5; D is perhaps TRBD1 (6 bases). This CDR3 is 15 amino acids long. CDR1 and CDR2 (germline): MNHEY, SVGAGI. V lost 6 bases to trimming and J lost 0 bases, with 14 bases between them.